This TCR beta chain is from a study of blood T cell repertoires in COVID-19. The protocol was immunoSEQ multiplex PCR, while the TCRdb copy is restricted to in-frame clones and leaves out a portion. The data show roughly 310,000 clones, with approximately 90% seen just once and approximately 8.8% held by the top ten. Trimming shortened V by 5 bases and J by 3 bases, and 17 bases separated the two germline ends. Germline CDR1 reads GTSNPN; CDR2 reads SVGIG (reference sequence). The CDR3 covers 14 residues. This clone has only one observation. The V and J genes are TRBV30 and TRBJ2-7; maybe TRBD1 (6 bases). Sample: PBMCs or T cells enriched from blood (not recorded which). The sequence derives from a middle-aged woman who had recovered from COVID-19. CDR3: CAWGSKQGLYEQYF. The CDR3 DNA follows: TGTGCCTGGGGTTCTAAACAGGGCCTCTACGAGCAGTACTTC.